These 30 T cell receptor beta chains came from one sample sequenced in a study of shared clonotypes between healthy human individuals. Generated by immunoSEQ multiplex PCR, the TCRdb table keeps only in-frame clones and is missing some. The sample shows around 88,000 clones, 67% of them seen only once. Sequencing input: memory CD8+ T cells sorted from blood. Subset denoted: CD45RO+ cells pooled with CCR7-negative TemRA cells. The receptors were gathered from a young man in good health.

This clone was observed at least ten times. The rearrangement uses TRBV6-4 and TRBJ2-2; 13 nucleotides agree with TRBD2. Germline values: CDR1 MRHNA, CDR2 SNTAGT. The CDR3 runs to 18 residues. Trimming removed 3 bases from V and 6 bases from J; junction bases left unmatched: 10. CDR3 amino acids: CASSEDSGLAGESGELFF. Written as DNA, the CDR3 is TGTGCCAGCAGTGAAGACTCCGGACTAGCGGGAGAGTCCGGGGAGCTGTTTTTT.

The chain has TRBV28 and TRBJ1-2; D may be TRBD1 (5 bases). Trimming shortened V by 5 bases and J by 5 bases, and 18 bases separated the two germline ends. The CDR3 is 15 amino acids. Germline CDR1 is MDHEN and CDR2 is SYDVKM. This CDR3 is CASSTSGTGGYGYTF. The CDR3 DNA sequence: TGTGCCAGCAGTACCTCCGGGACGGGGGGTTATGGCTACACCTTC.

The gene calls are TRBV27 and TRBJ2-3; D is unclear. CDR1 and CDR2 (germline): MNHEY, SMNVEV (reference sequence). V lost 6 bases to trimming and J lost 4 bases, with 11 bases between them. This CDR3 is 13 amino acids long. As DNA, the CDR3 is TGTGCCAGCAGCCCCGGGCGGCCAGATACGCAGTATTTT. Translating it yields CASSPGRPDTQYF.

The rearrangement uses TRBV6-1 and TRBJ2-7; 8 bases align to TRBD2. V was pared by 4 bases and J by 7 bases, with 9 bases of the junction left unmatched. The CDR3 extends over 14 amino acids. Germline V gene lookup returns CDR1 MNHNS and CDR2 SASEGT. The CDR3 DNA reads TGTGCCAGCAGTGCGGACGGGAGGGCCTGGGAGCAGTACTTC. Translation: CASSADGRAWEQYF.

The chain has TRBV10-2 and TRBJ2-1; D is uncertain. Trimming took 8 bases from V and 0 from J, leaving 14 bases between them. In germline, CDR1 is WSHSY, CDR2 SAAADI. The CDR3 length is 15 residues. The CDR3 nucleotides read TGCGCCAGCGGGTCAACCGGAAGCTCCTACAATGAGCAGTTCTTC. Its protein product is CASGSTGSSYNEQFF.

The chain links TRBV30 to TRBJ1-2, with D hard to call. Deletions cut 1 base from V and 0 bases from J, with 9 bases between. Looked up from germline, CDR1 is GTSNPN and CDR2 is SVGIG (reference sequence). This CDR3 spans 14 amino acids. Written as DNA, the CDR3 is TGTGCCTGGAGTGGGTCTCCCCCTAACTATGGCTACACCTTC. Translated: CAWSGSPPNYGYTF.

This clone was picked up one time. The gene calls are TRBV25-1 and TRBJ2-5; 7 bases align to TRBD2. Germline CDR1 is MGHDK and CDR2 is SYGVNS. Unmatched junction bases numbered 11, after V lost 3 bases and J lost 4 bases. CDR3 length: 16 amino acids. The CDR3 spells CASSDPRGPGGETQYF. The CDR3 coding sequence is TGTGCCAGCAGTGATCCCCGGGGCCCGGGGGGAGAGACCCAGTACTTC. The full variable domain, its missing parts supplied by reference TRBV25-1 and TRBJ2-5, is EADIYQTPRYLVIGTGKKITLECSQTMGHDKMYWYQQDPGMELHLIHYSYGVNSTEKGDLSSESTVSRIRTEHFPLTLESARPSHTSQYLCASSDPRGPGGETQYFGPGTRLLVL.

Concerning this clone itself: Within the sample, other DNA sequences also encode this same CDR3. CDR3 nucleotide sequence: TGTGCCACCAGCAGAGGACAGGAACAAGAGACCCAGTACTTC. Translating it yields CATSRGQEQETQYF. The chain couples TRBV15 to TRBJ2-5; possibly TRBD1 for D (6 bases). Germline assignment: CDR1 LNHNV and CDR2 YYDKDF (reference sequence). The CDR3 is 14 amino acids. V was pared by 1 base and J by 2 bases, with 8 bases between.

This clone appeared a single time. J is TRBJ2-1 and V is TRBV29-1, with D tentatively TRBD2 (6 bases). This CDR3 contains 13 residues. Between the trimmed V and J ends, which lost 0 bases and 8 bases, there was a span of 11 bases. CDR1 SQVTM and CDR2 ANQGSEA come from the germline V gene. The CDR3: CSVEDWSGHEQFF. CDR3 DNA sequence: TGCAGCGTTGAAGATTGGAGCGGGCATGAGCAGTTCTTC.

The CDR3 DNA reads TGTGCCAGCAGTGAAGTAGCGGGCACCACAGATACGCAGTATTTT. It specifies CASSEVAGTTDTQYF. The chain carries TRBV6-1 and TRBJ2-3; 7 bases are a match to TRBD2. The length of the CDR3 is 15 residues. The V gene end was trimmed by 1 base and the J gene end by 2 bases; junction bases not matched to a gene: 3. The germline gives CDR1 MNHNS, CDR2 SASEGT.

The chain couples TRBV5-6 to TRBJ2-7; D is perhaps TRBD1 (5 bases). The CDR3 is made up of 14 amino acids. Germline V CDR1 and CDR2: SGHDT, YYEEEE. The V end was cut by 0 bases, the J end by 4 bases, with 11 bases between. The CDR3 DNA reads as TGTGCCAGCAGCTTGGGACAGAAAGCATACGAGCAGTACTTC. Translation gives CASSLGQKAYEQYF.

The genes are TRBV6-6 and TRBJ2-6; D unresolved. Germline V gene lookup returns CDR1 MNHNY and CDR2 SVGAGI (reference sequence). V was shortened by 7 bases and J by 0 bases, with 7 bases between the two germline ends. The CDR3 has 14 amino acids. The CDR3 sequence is CASTEYSGANVLTF. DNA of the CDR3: TGTGCCAGCACAGAATACTCTGGGGCCAACGTCCTGACTTTC.

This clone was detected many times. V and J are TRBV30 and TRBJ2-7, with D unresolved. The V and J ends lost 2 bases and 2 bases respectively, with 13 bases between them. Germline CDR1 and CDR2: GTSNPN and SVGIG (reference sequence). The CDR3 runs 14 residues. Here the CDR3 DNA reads TGTGCCTGGAGTTCAAGGACCCTTCCCTACGAGCAGTACTTC. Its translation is CAWSSRTLPYEQYF.

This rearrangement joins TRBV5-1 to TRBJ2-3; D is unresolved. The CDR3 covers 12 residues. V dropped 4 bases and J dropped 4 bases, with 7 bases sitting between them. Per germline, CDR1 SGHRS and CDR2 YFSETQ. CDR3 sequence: CASSPTSDTQYF. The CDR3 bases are TGCGCCAGCAGCCCAACGTCAGATACGCAGTATTTT.

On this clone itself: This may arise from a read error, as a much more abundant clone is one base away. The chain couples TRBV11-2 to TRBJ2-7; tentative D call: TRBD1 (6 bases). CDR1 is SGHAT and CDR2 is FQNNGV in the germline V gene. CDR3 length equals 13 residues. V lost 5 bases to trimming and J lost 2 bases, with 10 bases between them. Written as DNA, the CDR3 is TGTGCCAGCAGCCCCGGACAGACCTACGAGCAGTACTTC. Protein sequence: CASSPGQTYEQYF. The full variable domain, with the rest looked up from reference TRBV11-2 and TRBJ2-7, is EAGVAQSPRYKIIEKRQSVAFWCNPISGHATLYWYQQILGQGPKLLIQFQNNGVVDDSQLPKDRFSAERLKGVDSTLKIQPAKLEDSAVYLCASSPGQTYEQYFGPGTRLTVT.

CDR3 protein: CASSPGQGPGELFF. In nucleotides, the CDR3 is TGTGCCAGCAGTCCGGGACAGGGCCCCGGGGAGCTGTTTTTT. V and J are TRBV28 and TRBJ2-2; 9 nucleotides agree with TRBD1. The CDR3 consists of 14 residues. CDR1 and CDR2 from the germline V gene are MDHEN and SYDVKM. V shed 5 bases, J shed 6 bases, and the junction held 4 bases outside the gene matches.

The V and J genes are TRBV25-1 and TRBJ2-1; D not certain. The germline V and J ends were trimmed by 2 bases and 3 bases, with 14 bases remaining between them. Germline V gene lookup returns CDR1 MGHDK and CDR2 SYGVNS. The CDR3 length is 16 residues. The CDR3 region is CASSEAGFAYYNEQFF. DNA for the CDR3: TGTGCCAGCAGTGAAGCTGGCTTTGCTTACTACAATGAGCAGTTCTTC.

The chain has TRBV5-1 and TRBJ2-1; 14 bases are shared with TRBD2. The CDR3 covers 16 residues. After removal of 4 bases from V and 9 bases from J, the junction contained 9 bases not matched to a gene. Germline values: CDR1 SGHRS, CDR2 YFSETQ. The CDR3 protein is CASSLGTSGSLVEQFF. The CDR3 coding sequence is TGCGCCAGCAGCCTCGGGACTAGCGGGAGTTTGGTTGAGCAGTTCTTC.

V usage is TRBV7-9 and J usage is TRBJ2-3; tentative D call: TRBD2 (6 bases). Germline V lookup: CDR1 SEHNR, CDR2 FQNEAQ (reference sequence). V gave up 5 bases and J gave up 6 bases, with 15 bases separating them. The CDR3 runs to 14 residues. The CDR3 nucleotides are TGTGCCAGCAGCCACGGGAGCGCCCCGGATACGCAGTATTTT. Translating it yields CASSHGSAPDTQYF.

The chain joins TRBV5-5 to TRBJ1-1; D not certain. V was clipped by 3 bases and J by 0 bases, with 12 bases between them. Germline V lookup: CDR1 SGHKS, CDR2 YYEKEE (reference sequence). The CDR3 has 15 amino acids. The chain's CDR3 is CASSSSVLMNTEAFF. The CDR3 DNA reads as TGTGCCAGCAGCTCCTCGGTCTTAATGAACACTGAAGCTTTCTTT.

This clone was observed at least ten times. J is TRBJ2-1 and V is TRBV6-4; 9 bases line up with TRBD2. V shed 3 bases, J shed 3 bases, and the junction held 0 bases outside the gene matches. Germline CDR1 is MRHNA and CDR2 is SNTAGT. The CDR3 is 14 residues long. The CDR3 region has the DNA TGTGCCAGCAGTGAGCGGGAGGGCTACAATGAGCAGTTCTTC. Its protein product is CASSEREGYNEQFF.

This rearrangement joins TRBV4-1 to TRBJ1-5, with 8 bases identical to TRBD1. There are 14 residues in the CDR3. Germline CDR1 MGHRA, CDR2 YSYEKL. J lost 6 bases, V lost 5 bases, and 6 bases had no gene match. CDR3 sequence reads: CASSGTGQSQPQHF. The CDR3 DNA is TGCGCCAGCAGCGGGACAGGACAAAGTCAGCCCCAGCATTTT.

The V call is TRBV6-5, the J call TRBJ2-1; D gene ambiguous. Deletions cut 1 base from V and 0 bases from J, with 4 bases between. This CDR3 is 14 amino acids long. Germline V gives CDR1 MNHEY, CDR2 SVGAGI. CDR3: CASSYYASYNEQFF. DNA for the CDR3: TGTGCCAGCAGTTACTATGCCTCCTACAATGAGCAGTTCTTC.

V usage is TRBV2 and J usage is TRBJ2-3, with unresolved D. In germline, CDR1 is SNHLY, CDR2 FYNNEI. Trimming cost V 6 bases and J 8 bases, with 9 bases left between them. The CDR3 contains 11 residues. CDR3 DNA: TGTGCCAGCAGCGGGCCGGGTACGCAGTATTTT. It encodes CASSGPGTQYF.

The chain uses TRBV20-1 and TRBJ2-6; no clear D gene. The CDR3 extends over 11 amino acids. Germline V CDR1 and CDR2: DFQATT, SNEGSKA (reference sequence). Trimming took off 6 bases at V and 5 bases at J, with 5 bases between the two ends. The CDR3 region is CSAFWANVLTF. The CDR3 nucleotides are TGCAGTGCCTTCTGGGCCAACGTCCTGACTTTC.

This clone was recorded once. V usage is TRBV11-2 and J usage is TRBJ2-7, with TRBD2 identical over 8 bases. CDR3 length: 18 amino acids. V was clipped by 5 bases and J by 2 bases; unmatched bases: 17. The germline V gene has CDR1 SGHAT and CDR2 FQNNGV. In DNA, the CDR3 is TGTGCCAGCAGCCCGGGCCGGGGTTTAGCGGGAAAGGCCTACGAGCAGTACTTC. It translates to CASSPGRGLAGKAYEQYF.

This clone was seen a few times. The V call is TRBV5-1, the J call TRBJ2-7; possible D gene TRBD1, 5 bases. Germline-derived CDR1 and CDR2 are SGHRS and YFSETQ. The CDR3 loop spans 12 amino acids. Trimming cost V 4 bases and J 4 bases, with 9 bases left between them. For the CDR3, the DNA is TGCGCCAGCAGCACTGACAGTTACGAGCAGTACTTC. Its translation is CASSTDSYEQYF.

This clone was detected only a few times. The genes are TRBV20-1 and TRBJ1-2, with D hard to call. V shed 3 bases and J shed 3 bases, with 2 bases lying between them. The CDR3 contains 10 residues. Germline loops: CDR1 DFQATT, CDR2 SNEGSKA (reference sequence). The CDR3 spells CSASDYGYTF. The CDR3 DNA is TGCAGTGCTAGTGACTATGGCTACACCTTC.

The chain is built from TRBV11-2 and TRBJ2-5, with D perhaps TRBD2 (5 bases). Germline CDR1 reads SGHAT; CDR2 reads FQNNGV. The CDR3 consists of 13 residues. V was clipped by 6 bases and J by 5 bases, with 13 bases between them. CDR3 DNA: TGTGCCAGCAGTCAGCGGTTGAGGGAGACCCAGTACTTC. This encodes CASSQRLRETQYF.

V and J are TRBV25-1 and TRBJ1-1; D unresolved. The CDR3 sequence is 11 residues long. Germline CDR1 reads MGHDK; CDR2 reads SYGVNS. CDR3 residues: CAVGSNTEAFF. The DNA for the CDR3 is TGTGCTGTCGGGTCGAACACTGAAGCTTTCTTT.